These T cell receptor beta chains were read from a single sample in a study of blood T cells in healthy people across ages. TCRdb re-called the 5' RACE reads through MiXCR, storing one row per CDR3 protein. The sample shows 800,000 to 1,300,000 distinct CDR3 sequences, less than 25% of them seen only once. These data are also associated with another study on T cells of mothers and their children.

Sequencing was done on a sample of blood. All receptors come from a girl aged 2-10 years in good health. Both conserved end residues are part of each CDR3. A D gene is named only where the DNA matches it firmly. Clone size appears in some rows only: once, few, many, or a class for an expanded clone.

D gene: -
J gene: TRBJ2-5
V gene: TRBV29-1
clone size: few
CDR3 protein: CSTTTPRDLEFF
CDR3 DNA: TGCAGCACGACGACCCCCAGGGACCTGGAGTTCTTC

D gene: TRBD1
J gene: TRBJ1-4
V gene: TRBV4-1
clone size: -
CDR3 protein: CASSQGGQGLPNEKLFF
CDR3 DNA: TGCGCCAGCAGCCAAGGAGGACAGGGGCTACCTAATGAAAAACTGTTTTTT

D gene: TRBD1
J gene: TRBJ2-5
V gene: TRBV20-1
clone size: -
CDR3 protein: CSAAGTGQETLYF
CDR3 DNA: TGCAGTGCTGCTGGGACAGGCCAAGAGACCCTGTACTTC

D gene: -
J gene: TRBJ1-2
V gene: TRBV4-1
clone size: few
CDR3 protein: CASSQDSDGYTF
CDR3 DNA: TGCGCCAGCAGCCAAGACTCGGACGGGTACACCTTC

D gene: -
J gene: TRBJ2-1
V gene: TRBV12-3/TRBV12-4
clone size: few
CDR3 protein: CASSFRGSGNEQFF
CDR3 DNA: TGTGCCAGCAGTTTCAGAGGCTCGGGCAATGAGCAGTTCTTC

D gene: TRBD1
J gene: TRBJ2-5
V gene: TRBV6-5
clone size: few
CDR3 protein: CASRWTGVDETQYF
CDR3 DNA: TGTGCCAGCAGATGGACAGGGGTGGACGAGACCCAGTACTTC

D gene: TRBD2
J gene: TRBJ2-5
V gene: TRBV7-9
clone size: -
CDR3 protein: CASSLTTGDLAGVETQYF
CDR3 DNA: TGTGCCAGCAGTTTGACCACTGGGGATCTAGCGGGAGTAGAGACCCAGTACTTC

D gene: TRBD2
J gene: TRBJ2-1
V gene: TRBV6-5
clone size: -
CDR3 protein: CASSGTGGKQFF
CDR3 DNA: TGTGCCAGCAGTGGGACGGGGGGGAAGCAGTTCTTC

D gene: -
J gene: TRBJ2-7
V gene: TRBV5-6
clone size: few
CDR3 protein: CASSFEGTMRSYEQYF
CDR3 DNA: TGTGCCAGCAGCTTCGAGGGGACGATGCGTTCCTACGAGCAGTACTTC

D gene: TRBD2
J gene: TRBJ2-1
V gene: TRBV7-2
clone size: -
CDR3 protein: CASRTTGLAGGNEQFF
CDR3 DNA: TGTGCCAGCAGGACTACCGGACTAGCGGGAGGTAATGAGCAGTTCTTC

D gene: -
J gene: TRBJ1-2
V gene: TRBV3-1
clone size: -
CDR3 protein: CASSQDVPGGAFFCGYTF
CDR3 DNA: TGTGCCAGCAGCCAAGATGTACCCGGGGGCGCCTTTTTCTGCGGCTACACCTTC

D gene: -
J gene: TRBJ2-1
V gene: TRBV4-1
clone size: -
CDR3 protein: CASRVLNSGEQFF
CDR3 DNA: TGCGCCAGCAGGGTACTGAACTCGGGTGAGCAGTTCTTC

D gene: -
J gene: TRBJ2-7
V gene: TRBV5-1
clone size: few
CDR3 protein: CASSFLSPELYEQYF
CDR3 DNA: TGCGCCAGCAGCTTCCTGAGTCCCGAACTCTACGAGCAGTACTTC

D gene: -
J gene: TRBJ1-4
V gene: TRBV7-2
clone size: -
CDR3 protein: CASSPDQELLDEKLFF
CDR3 DNA: TGTGCCAGCAGCCCAGACCAAGAACTCCTGGATGAAAAACTGTTTTTT

D gene: TRBD1
J gene: TRBJ2-5
V gene: TRBV15
clone size: -
CDR3 protein: CATSKRQGAVETQYF
CDR3 DNA: TGTGCCACCAGCAAAAGACAGGGGGCTGTAGAGACCCAGTACTTC

D gene: -
J gene: TRBJ2-1
V gene: TRBV5-1
clone size: -
CDR3 protein: CASSFKLRSPQQYNEQFF
CDR3 DNA: TGCGCCAGCAGCTTTAAACTCCGAAGCCCCCAGCAATACAATGAGCAGTTCTTC

D gene: TRBD2
J gene: TRBJ2-1
V gene: TRBV20-1
clone size: few
CDR3 protein: CSALPGLADHEQFF
CDR3 DNA: TGCAGTGCCCTCCCGGGACTAGCGGACCATGAGCAGTTCTTC

D gene: -
J gene: TRBJ2-1
V gene: TRBV2
clone size: few
CDR3 protein: CAAVSSYNEQFF
CDR3 DNA: TGTGCGGCGGTGAGCTCCTACAATGAGCAGTTCTTC

D gene: -
J gene: TRBJ2-7
V gene: TRBV28
clone size: few
CDR3 protein: CASAKQAWEQYF
CDR3 DNA: TGTGCCAGCGCGAAACAAGCGTGGGAGCAGTACTTC

D gene: -
J gene: TRBJ1-1
V gene: TRBV29-1
clone size: few
CDR3 protein: CSVDSPEGGWTEAFF
CDR3 DNA: TGCAGCGTTGATTCCCCAGAGGGGGGGTGGACTGAAGCTTTCTTT

D gene: -
J gene: TRBJ1-1
V gene: TRBV7-9
clone size: -
CDR3 protein: CASNDGQLMNTEAFF
CDR3 DNA: TGTGCCAGCAACGACGGGCAGCTAATGAACACTGAAGCTTTCTTT

D gene: -
J gene: TRBJ2-2
V gene: TRBV21-1
clone size: -
CDR3 protein: CASSKAQYSSVNTGELFF
CDR3 DNA: TGTGCCAGCAGCAAAGCGCAGTATTCCTCAGTGAACACCGGGGAGCTGTTTTTT

D gene: -
J gene: TRBJ1-1
V gene: TRBV28
clone size: few
CDR3 protein: CAVAQGVVGAFF
CDR3 DNA: TGTGCGGTTGCACAGGGAGTAGTAGGAGCTTTCTTT

D gene: -
J gene: TRBJ2-7
V gene: TRBV20-1
clone size: few
CDR3 protein: CSAALLLQGKGNYEQYF
CDR3 DNA: TGCAGTGCCGCGCTATTGTTACAGGGTAAAGGGAATTACGAGCAGTACTTC

D gene: TRBD2
J gene: TRBJ2-1
V gene: TRBV11-1
clone size: -
CDR3 protein: CASRVSGGLRNEQFF
CDR3 DNA: TGTGCCAGCAGGGTTAGCGGGGGGTTGCGCAATGAGCAGTTCTTC

D gene: -
J gene: TRBJ2-2
V gene: TRBV6-2/TRBV6-3
clone size: -
CDR3 protein: CASSYNPDTGELFF
CDR3 DNA: TGTGCCAGCAGTTACAACCCGGATACCGGGGAGCTGTTTTTT

D gene: -
J gene: TRBJ2-7
V gene: TRBV28
clone size: -
CDR3 protein: CASSFGSAFTYEQYF
CDR3 DNA: TGTGCCAGCAGTTTCGGGTCTGCGTTTACCTACGAGCAGTACTTC

D gene: -
J gene: TRBJ2-3
V gene: TRBV4-3
clone size: many
CDR3 protein: CASSQDGVGGTDTQYF
CDR3 DNA: TGCGCCAGCAGCCAAGACGGTGTGGGGGGCACAGATACGCAGTATTTT

D gene: -
J gene: TRBJ1-2
V gene: TRBV7-2
clone size: few
CDR3 protein: CASSLGRQPTYGYTF
CDR3 DNA: TGTGCCAGCAGCTTAGGTCGCCAGCCCACCTATGGCTACACCTTC

D gene: -
J gene: TRBJ2-3
V gene: TRBV29-1
clone size: many
CDR3 protein: CSVVLDTQYF
CDR3 DNA: TGCAGCGTTGTCCTAGATACGCAGTATTTT

D gene: -
J gene: TRBJ2-5
V gene: TRBV5-1
clone size: -
CDR3 protein: CASSTDGPQKTQYF
CDR3 DNA: TGCGCCAGCAGCACCGACGGGCCACAAAAGACCCAGTACTTC

D gene: -
J gene: TRBJ1-1
V gene: TRBV29-1
clone size: few
CDR3 protein: CSVGRPHPLEAFF
CDR3 DNA: TGCAGCGTTGGAAGGCCGCACCCTCTTGAAGCTTTCTTT

D gene: TRBD1
J gene: TRBJ2-5
V gene: TRBV4-3
clone size: -
CDR3 protein: CASSQEYGTDKMRTQYF
CDR3 DNA: TGCGCCAGCAGCCAAGAATACGGGACAGACAAGATGAGGACCCAGTACTTC

D gene: TRBD2
J gene: TRBJ2-5
V gene: TRBV7-9
clone size: few
CDR3 protein: CASSLPGGLAETQYF
CDR3 DNA: TGTGCCAGCAGCCTACCTGGGGGACTAGCGGAGACCCAGTACTTC

D gene: TRBD2
J gene: TRBJ2-7
V gene: TRBV28
clone size: few
CDR3 protein: CASSLLAGGPGEQYF
CDR3 DNA: TGTGCCAGCAGCCTCCTAGCGGGAGGGCCGGGGGAGCAGTACTTC

D gene: TRBD1
J gene: TRBJ1-5
V gene: TRBV12-3/TRBV12-4
clone size: -
CDR3 protein: CASSPGQGWGQPQHF
CDR3 DNA: TGTGCCAGCAGCCCGGGACAGGGGTGGGGTCAGCCCCAGCATTTT

D gene: -
J gene: TRBJ2-1
V gene: TRBV29-1
clone size: -
CDR3 protein: CSVVTGLGEQFF
CDR3 DNA: TGCAGCGTTGTAACGGGGCTCGGTGAACAGTTCTTC

D gene: TRBD1
J gene: TRBJ2-1
V gene: TRBV5-5
clone size: -
CDR3 protein: CASSLGTGANEQFF
CDR3 DNA: TGTGCCAGCAGCCTTGGGACAGGGGCGAATGAGCAGTTCTTC

D gene: -
J gene: TRBJ2-7
V gene: TRBV10-2
clone size: -
CDR3 protein: CASGVIIGQYF
CDR3 DNA: TGCGCCAGCGGCGTTATCATAGGGCAGTACTTC

D gene: -
J gene: TRBJ1-1
V gene: TRBV2
clone size: many
CDR3 protein: CASSPGVSTEAFF
CDR3 DNA: TGTGCCAGCAGCCCAGGGGTGAGCACTGAAGCTTTCTTT

D gene: -
J gene: TRBJ2-7
V gene: TRBV4-1
clone size: -
CDR3 protein: CASSQDIGTKAEQYF
CDR3 DNA: TGCGCCAGCAGCCAAGATATAGGGACAAAGGCCGAGCAGTACTTC